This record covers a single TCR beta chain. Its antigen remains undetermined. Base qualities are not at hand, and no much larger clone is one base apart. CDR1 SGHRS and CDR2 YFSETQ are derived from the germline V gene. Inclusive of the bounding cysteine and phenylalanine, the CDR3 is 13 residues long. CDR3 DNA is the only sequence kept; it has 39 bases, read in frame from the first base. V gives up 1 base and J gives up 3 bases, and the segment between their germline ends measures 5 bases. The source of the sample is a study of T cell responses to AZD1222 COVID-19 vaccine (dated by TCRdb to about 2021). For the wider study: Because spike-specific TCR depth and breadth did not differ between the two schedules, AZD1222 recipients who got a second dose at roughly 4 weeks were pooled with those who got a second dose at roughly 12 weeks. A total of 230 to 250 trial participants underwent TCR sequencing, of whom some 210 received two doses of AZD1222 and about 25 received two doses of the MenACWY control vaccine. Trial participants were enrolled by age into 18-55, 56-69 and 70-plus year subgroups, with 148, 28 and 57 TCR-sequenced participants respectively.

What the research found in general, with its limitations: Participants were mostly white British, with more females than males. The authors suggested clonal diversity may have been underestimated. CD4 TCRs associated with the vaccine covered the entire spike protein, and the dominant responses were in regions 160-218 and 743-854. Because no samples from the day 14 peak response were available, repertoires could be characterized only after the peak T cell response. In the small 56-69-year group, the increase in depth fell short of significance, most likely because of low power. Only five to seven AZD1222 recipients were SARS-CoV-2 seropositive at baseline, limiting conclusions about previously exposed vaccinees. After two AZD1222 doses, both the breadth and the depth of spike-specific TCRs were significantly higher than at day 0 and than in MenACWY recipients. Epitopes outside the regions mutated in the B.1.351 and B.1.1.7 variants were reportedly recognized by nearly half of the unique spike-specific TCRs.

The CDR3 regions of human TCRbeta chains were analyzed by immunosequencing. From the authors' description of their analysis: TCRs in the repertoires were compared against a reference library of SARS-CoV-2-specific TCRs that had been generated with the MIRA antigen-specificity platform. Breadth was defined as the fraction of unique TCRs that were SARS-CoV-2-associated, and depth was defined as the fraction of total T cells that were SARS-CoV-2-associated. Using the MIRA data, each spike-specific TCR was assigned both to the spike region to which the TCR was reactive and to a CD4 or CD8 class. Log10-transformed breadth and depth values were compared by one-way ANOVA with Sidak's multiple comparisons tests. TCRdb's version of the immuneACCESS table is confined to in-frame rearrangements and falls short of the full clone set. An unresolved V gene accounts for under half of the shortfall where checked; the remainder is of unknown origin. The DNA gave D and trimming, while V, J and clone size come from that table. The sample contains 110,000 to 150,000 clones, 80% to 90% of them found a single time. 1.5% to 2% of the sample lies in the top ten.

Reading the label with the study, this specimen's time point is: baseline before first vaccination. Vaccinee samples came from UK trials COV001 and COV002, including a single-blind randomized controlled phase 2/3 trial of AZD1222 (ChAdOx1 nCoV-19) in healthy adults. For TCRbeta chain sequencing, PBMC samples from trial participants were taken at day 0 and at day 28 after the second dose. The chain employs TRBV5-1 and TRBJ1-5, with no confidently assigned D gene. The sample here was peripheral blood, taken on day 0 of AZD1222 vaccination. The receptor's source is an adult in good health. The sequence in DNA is TGCGCCAGCAGCTTGAGTCTCAATCAGCCCCAGCATTTT. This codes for CASSLSLNQPQHF.